These T cell receptor beta chains were read from a single sample in a study of human T cells and chemical hapten exposure. MiXCR, applied by TCRdb to the RACE reads, yields one record per CDR3 protein. The sample records 240,000 or so distinct CDR3 sequences, approximately 8.6% being singletons. Sequencing was performed on whole blood, taken in connection with sensitization to the hapten diphenylcyclopropenone (DPC). The receptors derive from a woman aged 40 to 50 with alopecia areata. Some clones in this sample may be carry-over from other donors' samples. Each CDR3 is given with its conserved first and last residue. A D gene is named only where the DNA matches it firmly. Some rows have no size entry. The others give once, few or many, or a class for an expanded clone.

j_call | clone_size | d_call | v_call | cdr3_nt | cdr3_aa
TRBJ2-7 | few | . | TRBV20-1 | TGCAGTGCTAGCTGGCCAGGGTCTCACGAGCAGTACTTC | CSASWPGSHEQYF
TRBJ2-5 | . | TRBD2 | TRBV7-6 | TGTGCCAGCAGCACCACCGGGACTAGCGGAGAGACCCAGTACTTC | CASSTTGTSGETQYF
TRBJ2-1 | many | . | TRBV25-1 | TGTGCCAGCAGTGATCACAGGGCCTACAATGAGCAGTTCTTC | CASSDHRAYNEQFF
TRBJ1-2 | . | . | TRBV4-1 | TGCGCCAGCAGCCAGATATCCGGGACGGACGCCCTTAAGTATGGCTACACCTTC | CASSQISGTDALKYGYTF
TRBJ2-1 | few | . | TRBV11-3 | TGTGCCAGCAGCTTAGATAGCGGACAATGGAATGAGCAGTTCTTC | CASSLDSGQWNEQFF
TRBJ2-1 | . | . | TRBV27 | TGTGCCAGCAGTCTATCCAGACTAGTCCCCCCGGGGTACAATGAGCAGTTCTTC | CASSLSRLVPPGYNEQFF
TRBJ2-7 | . | . | TRBV29-1 | TGCAGCGTTGTGTCCCAGGTTCCCCACGAGCAGTACTTC | CSVVSQVPHEQYF
TRBJ1-1 | few | TRBD1 | TRBV10-3 | TGTGCCATCAGTGAAGGGACAGGGCGTGGGGACACTGAAGCTTTCTTT | CAISEGTGRGDTEAFF
TRBJ1-1 | many | . | TRBV7-8 | TGTGCCAGCAGCTTAGCCCCCCCGACGGAGGCTTTCTTT | CASSLAPPTEAFF
TRBJ1-4 | few | . | TRBV10-3 | TGTGCCATCAGTGCCGGACAGTCTCCTAATGAAAAACTGTTTTTT | CAISAGQSPNEKLFF
TRBJ2-7 | . | TRBD1 | TRBV4-2 | TGTGCCAGCAGCCAGGGGACAGGGGGCCTCTCCTACGAGCAGTACTTC | CASSQGTGGLSYEQYF
TRBJ1-2 | . | TRBD1 | TRBV4-2 | TGTGCCAGCAGCCAAGCCGGGGGACAGAGTTATGGCTACACCTTC | CASSQAGGQSYGYTF
TRBJ2-2 | few | TRBD1 | TRBV10-2 | TGCGCCAGCAGTGAGACAGGGGTTACCGGGGAGCTGTTTTTT | CASSETGVTGELFF
TRBJ2-3 | . | TRBD1 | TRBV4-2 | TGTGCCAGCAGCACTCCCGGGACAGGGGGGGGAGATACGCAGTATTTT | CASSTPGTGGGDTQYF
TRBJ1-4 | many | . | TRBV7-2 | TGTGCCAGCAGTCAAGGGTACCGCGAAAAACTGTTTTTT | CASSQGYREKLFF
TRBJ2-7 | . | . | TRBV4-2 | TGTGCCAGCAGCGGAGAGACGAGGAACTACGAGCAGTACTTC | CASSGETRNYEQYF
TRBJ2-1 | few | . | TRBV12-3/TRBV12-4 | TGTGCCAGCAGTTTTTCTTCTAGCGCCCTTCACAATGAGCAGTTCTTC | CASSFSSSALHNEQFF
TRBJ2-7 | few | TRBD2 | TRBV25-1 | TGTGCCAGCAGCGCCGCCGGGACTAGCGGGAGTTGGTCTTACGAGCAGTACTTC | CASSAAGTSGSWSYEQYF
TRBJ2-2 | few | TRBD2 | TRBV11-3 | TGTGCCAGTGGGGGGACTAGCGGGATCACCGGGGAGCTGTTTTTT | CASGGTSGITGELFF
TRBJ1-1 | many | . | TRBV6-5 | TGTGCCAGCAGTTACTTAGCAGGGGAGGCCACTGAAGCTTTCTTT | CASSYLAGEATEAFF
TRBJ2-1 | . | TRBD2 | TRBV20-1 | TGCAGTGCTCCCGATTTAAGACCCGGGACTAGCGCTTACAATGAGCAGTTCTTC | CSAPDLRPGTSAYNEQFF
TRBJ2-1 | . | TRBD2 | TRBV2 | TGTGCCAGCAGTCCGGGACTAGCGGGAGGGGGTGTTGAGCAGTTCTTC | CASSPGLAGGGVEQFF
TRBJ2-2 | few | TRBD1 | TRBV9 | TGTGCCAGCAAACAGGGGGACACCGGGGAGCTGTTTTTT | CASKQGDTGELFF
TRBJ2-3 | many | . | TRBV15 | TGTGCCACCAGCAGAAGACAGGCGAACACAGATACGCAGTATTTT | CATSRRQANTDTQYF
TRBJ1-1 | few | . | TRBV12-3/TRBV12-4 | TGTGCCAGCAGTCTTGATGGCACTGAAGCTTTCTTT | CASSLDGTEAFF
TRBJ1-4 | . | . | TRBV20-1 | TGCAGTGCTAGATCCGGGACGGACGAAAAACTGTTTTTT | CSARSGTDEKLFF
TRBJ2-5 | many | TRBD1 | TRBV20-1 | TGCAGTGCTAGAGGGATTCGACAGGGGGAGTACTTC | CSARGIRQGEYF
TRBJ2-7 | few | TRBD1 | TRBV6-1 | TGTGCCGCTGGCAGGGGGCCTTTCTACGAGCAGTACTTC | CAAGRGPFYEQYF
TRBJ2-6 | few | TRBD2 | TRBV6-2/TRBV6-3 | TGTGCCAGCAGGGGGACTAGCGGGAGGGCCTCCACTGGGGCCAACGTCCTGACTTTC | CASRGTSGRASTGANVLTF
TRBJ2-7 | . | . | TRBV20-1 | TGCAGTGCTAGGGGAGGTTCAGGCTCCTACGAGCAGTACTTC | CSARGGSGSYEQYF
TRBJ2-5 | . | TRBD2 | TRBV9 | TGTGCCAGCAGCGTAGCGACTAGCGGCCAAGAGACCCAGTACTTC | CASSVATSGQETQYF
TRBJ1-5 | . | . | TRBV7-2 | TGTGCCAGCAGCTTAGTTCAAGACCAGCCCCAGCATTTT | CASSLVQDQPQHF
TRBJ2-7 | . | . | TRBV20-1 | TGCAGTGCTAGAGATCTAGGGAAGGCCTACGAGCAGTACTTC | CSARDLGKAYEQYF
TRBJ1-6 | . | . | TRBV28 | TGTGCCAGCAGTCCCTATGGGAATTCACCCCTCCACTTT | CASSPYGNSPLHF
TRBJ2-7 | many | TRBD2 | TRBV15 | TGTGCCACCAGCAGGACTAGCTCTGGCTACGAGCAGTACTTC | CATSRTSSGYEQYF
TRBJ2-1 | . | TRBD2 | TRBV12-3/TRBV12-4 | TGTGCCAGCAGCCGGACTAGCGGGAGTCCCTACAATGAGCAGTTCTTC | CASSRTSGSPYNEQFF
TRBJ2-5 | few | . | TRBV7-2 | TGTGCCAGCAGCGGTACGGGAGTCCCTCGGGACCAGTACTTC | CASSGTGVPRDQYF
TRBJ2-7 | . | . | TRBV20-1 | TGCAGTGTCCCCGGGGGGCATAACTACGAGCAGTACTTC | CSVPGGHNYEQYF
TRBJ2-5 | . | TRBD2 | TRBV4-1 | TGCGCCAGCAGCCCTGGGACTATTTCTCAAGAGACCCAGTACTTC | CASSPGTISQETQYF
TRBJ1-1 | few | . | TRBV12-3/TRBV12-4 | TGTGCCAGCAGGCAACAGGTGAACACTGAAGCTTTCTTT | CASRQQVNTEAFF
TRBJ2-5 | . | TRBD2 | TRBV5-4 | TGTGCCAGCACCACCGGACTAGAGGGGAAAGGGACCCAGTACTTC | CASTTGLEGKGTQYF
TRBJ2-1 | many | TRBD2 | TRBV5-4 | TGTGCCAGCAGCTTGGACGGGAGGGCCGGAAATGAGCAGTTCTTC | CASSLDGRAGNEQFF
TRBJ2-7 | . | TRBD2 | TRBV6-2/TRBV6-3 | TGTGCCAGCAGGCTAGGCCTTAGCGGGAGAAACTACGAGCAGTACTTC | CASRLGLSGRNYEQYF
TRBJ2-7 | few | . | TRBV20-1 | TGCAGTGCTAGAAGACAGGTCTACGAGCAGTACTTC | CSARRQVYEQYF
TRBJ2-7 | many | . | TRBV20-1 | TGCAGTGCTAGACGGGACCTCTACGAGCAGTACTTC | CSARRDLYEQYF
TRBJ1-2 | . | TRBD1 | TRBV20-1 | TGCAGTGCTGCGGACAGGGGCTATGGCTACACCTTC | CSAADRGYGYTF
TRBJ1-5 | . | . | TRBV28 | TGTGCCAGCAGTTTTTTAGGTACCGCGCAGCCCCAGCATTTT | CASSFLGTAQPQHF
TRBJ2-1 | few | TRBD1 | TRBV7-9 | TGTGCCAGCAGCTTCGCTGGGACAGGGAGCTCCTACAATGAGCAGTTCTTC | CASSFAGTGSSYNEQFF
TRBJ2-3 | few | . | TRBV7-2 | TGTGCCAGCAGCTTAGTGGGTACATCTCGGACAGATACGCAGTATTTT | CASSLVGTSRTDTQYF
TRBJ1-2 | few | . | TRBV6-6 | TGTGCCAGCAACTGGAGAGATCACACCTTC | CASNWRDHTF
TRBJ2-7 | . | . | TRBV12-3/TRBV12-4 | TGTGCCAGCAGTAGAAAAATCGAATACGAGCAGTACTTC | CASSRKIEYEQYF
TRBJ2-5 | . | TRBD2 | TRBV11-2 | TGTGCCAGCAGCTCTATTTTAGCGGGAGCAGAGACCCAGTACTTC | CASSSILAGAETQYF
TRBJ2-2 | . | . | TRBV5-1 | TGCGCCAGCAGCTTGGAGTCTACCTCATGGTCGGAGCTGTTTTTT | CASSLESTSWSELFF
TRBJ1-2 | many | . | TRBV20-1 | TGCAGTGCTCCCCTCGGAGGGCAGGACAACTATGGCTACACCTTC | CSAPLGGQDNYGYTF
TRBJ2-7 | . | . | TRBV3-1 | TGTGCCAGCAGGAAGGGGAGCGGATACTCCTACGAGCAGTACTTC | CASRKGSGYSYEQYF